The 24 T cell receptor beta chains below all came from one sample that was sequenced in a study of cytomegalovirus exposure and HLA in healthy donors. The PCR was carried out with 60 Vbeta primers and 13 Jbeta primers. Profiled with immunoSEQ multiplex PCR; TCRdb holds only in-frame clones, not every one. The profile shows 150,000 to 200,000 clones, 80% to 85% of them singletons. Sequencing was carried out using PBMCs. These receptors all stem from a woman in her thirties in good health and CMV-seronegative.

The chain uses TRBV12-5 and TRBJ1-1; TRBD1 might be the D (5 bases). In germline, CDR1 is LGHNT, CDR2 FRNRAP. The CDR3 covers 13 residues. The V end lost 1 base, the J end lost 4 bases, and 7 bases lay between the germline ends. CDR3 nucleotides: TGTGCTAGTGGTTTGGAGACAGCCACTGAAGCTTTCTTT. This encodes CASGLETATEAFF. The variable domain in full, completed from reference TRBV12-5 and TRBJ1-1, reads DARVTQTPRHKVTEMGQEVTMRCQPILGHNTVFWYRQTMMQGLELLAYFRNRAPLDDSGMPKDRFSAEMPDATLATLKIQPSEPRDSAVYFCASGLETATEAFFGQGTRLTVV.

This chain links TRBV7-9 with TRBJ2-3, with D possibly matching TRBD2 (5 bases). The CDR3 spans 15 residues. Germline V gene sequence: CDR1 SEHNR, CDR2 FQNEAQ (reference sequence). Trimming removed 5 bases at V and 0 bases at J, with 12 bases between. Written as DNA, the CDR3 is TGTGCCAGCAGCACTCGGACTCCGAGCACAGATACGCAGTATTTT. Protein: CASSTRTPSTDTQYF.

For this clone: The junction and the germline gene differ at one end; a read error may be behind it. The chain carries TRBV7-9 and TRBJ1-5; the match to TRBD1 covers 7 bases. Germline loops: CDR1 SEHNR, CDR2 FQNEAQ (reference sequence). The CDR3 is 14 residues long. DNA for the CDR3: TGTGCCAGCGGCGAGGGGGCGCGGAATCGGCCCCAGCATTTT. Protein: CASGEGARNRPQHF.

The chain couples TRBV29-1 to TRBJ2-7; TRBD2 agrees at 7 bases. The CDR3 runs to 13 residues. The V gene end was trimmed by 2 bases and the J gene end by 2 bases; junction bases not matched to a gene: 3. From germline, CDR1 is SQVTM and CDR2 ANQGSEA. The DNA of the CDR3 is TGCAGCGTTGAACTAGCGGAACCCTACGAGCAGTACTTC. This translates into CSVELAEPYEQYF.

CDR3 sequence: CASSPPGVGANVLTF. In DNA form, the CDR3 reads TGTGCCAGCAGTCCTCCAGGGGTTGGGGCCAACGTCCTGACTTTC. The rearrangement uses TRBV6-5 and TRBJ2-6; possibly TRBD1 for D (6 bases). Germline V CDR1 and CDR2: MNHEY, SVGAGI. Trimming shortened V by 5 bases and J by 3 bases, and 11 bases separated the two germline ends. The CDR3 has 15 residues.

Written as DNA, the CDR3 is TGCGCCAGCAGACCCGGACAGGGAATGAACACTGAAGCTTTCTTT. Translation gives CASRPGQGMNTEAFF. The V and J genes are TRBV5-1 and TRBJ1-1; 8 bases match TRBD1. Germline V gene data show CDR1 as SGHRS and CDR2 as YFSETQ. After removal of 5 bases from V and 0 bases from J, the junction contained 6 bases not matched to a gene. CDR3 length equals 15 residues.

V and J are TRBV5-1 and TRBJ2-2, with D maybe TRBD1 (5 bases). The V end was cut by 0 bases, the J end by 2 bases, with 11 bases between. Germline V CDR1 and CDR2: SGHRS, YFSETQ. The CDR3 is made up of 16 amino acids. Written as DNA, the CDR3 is TGCGCCAGCAGCTTGGGACAGCACCTAAACACCGGGGAGCTGTTTTTT. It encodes CASSLGQHLNTGELFF.

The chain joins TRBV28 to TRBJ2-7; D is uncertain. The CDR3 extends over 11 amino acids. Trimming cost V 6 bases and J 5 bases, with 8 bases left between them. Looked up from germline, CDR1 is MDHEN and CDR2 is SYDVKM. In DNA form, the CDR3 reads TGTGCCAGCAGCCTACTCAACGAGCAGTACTTC. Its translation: CASSLLNEQYF.

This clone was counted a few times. CDR3 in amino acids: CASSIGGIYEQYF. In DNA, the CDR3 is TGTGCCAGTAGTATCGGAGGAATTTACGAGCAGTACTTC. The chain is built from TRBV19 and TRBJ2-7; TRBD2 is a possible D gene (5 bases). The germline V gene encodes CDR1 LNHDA and CDR2 SQIVND (reference sequence). CDR3 length equals 13 residues. The ends were cut back, 3 bases at V and 4 bases at J, with 10 bases in the middle.

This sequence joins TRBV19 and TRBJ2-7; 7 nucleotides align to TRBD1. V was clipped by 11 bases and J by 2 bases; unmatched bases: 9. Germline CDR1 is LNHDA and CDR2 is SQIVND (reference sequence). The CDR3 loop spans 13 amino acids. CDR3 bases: TGTGCCTCAAGGAGACAGGGTACCTACGAGCAGTACTTC. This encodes CASRRQGTYEQYF.

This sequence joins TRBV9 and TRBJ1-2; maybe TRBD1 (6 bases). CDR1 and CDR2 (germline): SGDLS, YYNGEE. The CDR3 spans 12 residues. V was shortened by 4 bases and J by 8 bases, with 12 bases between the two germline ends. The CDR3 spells CASSRPGEGYTF. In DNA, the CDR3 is TGTGCCAGCAGCAGGCCAGGGGAAGGCTACACCTTC.

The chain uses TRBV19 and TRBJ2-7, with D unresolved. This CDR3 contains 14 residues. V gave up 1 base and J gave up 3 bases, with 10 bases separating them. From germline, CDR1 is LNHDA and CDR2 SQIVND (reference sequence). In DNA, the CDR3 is TGTGCCAGTAGTATAGCTGGCAGAAGCTACGAGCAGTACTTC. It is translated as CASSIAGRSYEQYF.

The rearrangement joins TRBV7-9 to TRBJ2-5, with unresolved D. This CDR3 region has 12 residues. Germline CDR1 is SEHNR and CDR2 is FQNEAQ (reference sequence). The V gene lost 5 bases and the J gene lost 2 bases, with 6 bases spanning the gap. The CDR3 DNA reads TGTGCCAGCAGCCCAACACAAGAGACCCAGTACTTC. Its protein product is CASSPTQETQYF.

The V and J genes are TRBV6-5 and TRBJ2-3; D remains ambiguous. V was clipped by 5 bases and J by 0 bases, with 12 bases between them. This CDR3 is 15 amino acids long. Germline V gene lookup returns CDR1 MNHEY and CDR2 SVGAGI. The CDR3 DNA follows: TGTGCCAGCAGTCCAACGGGTCCTAGCACAGATACGCAGTATTTT. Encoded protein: CASSPTGPSTDTQYF.

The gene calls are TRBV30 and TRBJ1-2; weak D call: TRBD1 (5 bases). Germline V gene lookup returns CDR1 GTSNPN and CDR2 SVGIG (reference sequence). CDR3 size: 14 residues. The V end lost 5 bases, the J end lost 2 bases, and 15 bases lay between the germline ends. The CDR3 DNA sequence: TGTGCCTGGTTCTCTGGGGGGGGGAACTATGGCTACACCTTC. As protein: CAWFSGGGNYGYTF.

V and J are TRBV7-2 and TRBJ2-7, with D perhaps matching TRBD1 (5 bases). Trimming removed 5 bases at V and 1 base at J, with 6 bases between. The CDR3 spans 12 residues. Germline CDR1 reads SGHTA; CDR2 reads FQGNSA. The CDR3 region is CASSRQSYEQYF. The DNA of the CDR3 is TGTGCCAGCAGCAGACAGTCCTACGAGCAGTACTTC.

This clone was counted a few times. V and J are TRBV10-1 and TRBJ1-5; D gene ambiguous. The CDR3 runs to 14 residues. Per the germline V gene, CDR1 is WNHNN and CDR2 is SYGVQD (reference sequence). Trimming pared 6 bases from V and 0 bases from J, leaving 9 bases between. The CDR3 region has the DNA TGCGCCAGCAGCAGGTGCTATAGCAATCAGCCCCAGCATTTT. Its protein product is CASSRCYSNQPQHF.

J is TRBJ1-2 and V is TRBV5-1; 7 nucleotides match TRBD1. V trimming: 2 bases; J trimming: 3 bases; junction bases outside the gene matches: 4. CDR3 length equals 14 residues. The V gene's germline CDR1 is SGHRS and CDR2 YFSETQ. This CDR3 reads CASSLEGADYGYTF. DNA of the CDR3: TGCGCCAGCAGCTTAGAGGGGGCGGACTATGGCTACACCTTC. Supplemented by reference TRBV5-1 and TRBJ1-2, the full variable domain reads KAGVTQTPRYLIKTRGQQVTLSCSPISGHRSVSWYQQTPGQGLQFLFEYFSETQRNKGNFPGRFSGRQFSNSRSEMNVSTLELGDSALYLCASSLEGADYGYTFGSGTRLTVV.

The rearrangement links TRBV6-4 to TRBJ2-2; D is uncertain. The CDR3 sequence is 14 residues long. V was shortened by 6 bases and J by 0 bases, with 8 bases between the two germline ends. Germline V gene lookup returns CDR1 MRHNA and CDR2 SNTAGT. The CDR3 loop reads CASSPSANTGELFF. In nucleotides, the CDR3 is TGTGCCAGCAGCCCGAGCGCGAACACCGGGGAGCTGTTTTTT.

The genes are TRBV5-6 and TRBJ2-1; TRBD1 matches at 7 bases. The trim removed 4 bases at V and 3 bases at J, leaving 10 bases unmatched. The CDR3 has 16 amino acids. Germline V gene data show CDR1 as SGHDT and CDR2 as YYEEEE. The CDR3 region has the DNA TGTGCCAGCAGCGGCCCGCCAGGGGGAGACTACAATGAGCAGTTCTTC. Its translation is CASSGPPGGDYNEQFF.

In nucleotides, the CDR3 is TGTGCCAGCAGCCCCCGGACTAGCGGGAGGTGGCTCAATGAGCAGTTCTTC. It encodes CASSPRTSGRWLNEQFF. This chain connects TRBV7-9 to TRBJ2-1; 14 bases map to TRBD2. In germline, CDR1 is SEHNR, CDR2 FQNEAQ (reference sequence). The junction had 9 bases not matched to a gene; V was cut back by 5 bases and J by 6 bases. This CDR3 comprises 17 residues.

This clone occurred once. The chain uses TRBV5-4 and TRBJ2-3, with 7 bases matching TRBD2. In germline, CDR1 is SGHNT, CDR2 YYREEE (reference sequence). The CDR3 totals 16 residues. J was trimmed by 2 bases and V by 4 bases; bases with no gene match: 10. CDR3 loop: CASSRLATRPTDTQYF. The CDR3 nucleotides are TGTGCCAGCAGCAGACTAGCCACAAGGCCCACAGATACGCAGTATTTT.

For the CDR3, the DNA is TGTGCCAGCAGCGTAGGACACGGGGGTGGCTACGAGCAGTACTTC. Its protein is CASSVGHGGGYEQYF. This chain uses TRBV9 with TRBJ2-7, with D perhaps matching TRBD2 (6 bases). Per germline, CDR1 SGDLS and CDR2 YYNGEE. There are 15 residues in the CDR3. V lost 0 bases and J lost 3, with 13 bases in between.

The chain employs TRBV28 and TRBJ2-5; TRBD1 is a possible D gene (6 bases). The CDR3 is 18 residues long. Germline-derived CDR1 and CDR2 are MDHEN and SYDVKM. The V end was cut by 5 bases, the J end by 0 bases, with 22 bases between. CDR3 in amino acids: CASSPIELGQRYQETQYF. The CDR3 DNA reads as TGTGCCAGCAGTCCAATCGAGTTAGGACAGAGGTACCAAGAGACCCAGTACTTC.